This TCR beta chain was recovered during a study of molecular identifiers for immune sequencing clone quantification. Study in general: Within a replicate experiment, RNA obtained from either about 20,000 or 100,000 naive CD8 cells was divided into five aliquots, and four of those aliquots were then sequenced.

The V and J ends lost 8 bases and 0 bases respectively, with 19 bases between them. The CDR3 length is 17 residues. Germline assignment: CDR1 MNHEY and CDR2 SVGEGT. Previously described methods and listed TCR primers were employed for the bulk TCR libraries. TCRdb re-analysed the PCR reads in MiXCR, keeping a single row per CDR3 protein. Among 45,000 to 60,000 distinct CDR3 sequences listed, about a third were seen once. Libraries for naive CD8 T cells, which were made from 20,000 to 1,000,000 sorted cells, drew on 10%, 30% or 50% of the RNA. Naive CD8 T cells, phenotype CD8+CD4-CCR7+CD45RA+, were sorted.

Sequences were obtained from naive CD8+ T cells from blood, with Jurkat cell RNA spiked in. This sample's subset: FACS-sorted CD8+CD4-CCR7+CD45RA+ naive T cells. This receptor was identified in a human donor in good health. Some libraries in this study had Jurkat cell RNA spiked in. The gene calls are TRBV6-2 or TRBV6-3 and TRBJ2-2, with D perhaps TRBD2 (5 bases). DNA for the CDR3: TGTGCCAGCTTTCGGGATTATTCACGTCCGAACACCGGGGAGCTGTTTTTT. Its protein product is CASFRDYSRPNTGELFF.